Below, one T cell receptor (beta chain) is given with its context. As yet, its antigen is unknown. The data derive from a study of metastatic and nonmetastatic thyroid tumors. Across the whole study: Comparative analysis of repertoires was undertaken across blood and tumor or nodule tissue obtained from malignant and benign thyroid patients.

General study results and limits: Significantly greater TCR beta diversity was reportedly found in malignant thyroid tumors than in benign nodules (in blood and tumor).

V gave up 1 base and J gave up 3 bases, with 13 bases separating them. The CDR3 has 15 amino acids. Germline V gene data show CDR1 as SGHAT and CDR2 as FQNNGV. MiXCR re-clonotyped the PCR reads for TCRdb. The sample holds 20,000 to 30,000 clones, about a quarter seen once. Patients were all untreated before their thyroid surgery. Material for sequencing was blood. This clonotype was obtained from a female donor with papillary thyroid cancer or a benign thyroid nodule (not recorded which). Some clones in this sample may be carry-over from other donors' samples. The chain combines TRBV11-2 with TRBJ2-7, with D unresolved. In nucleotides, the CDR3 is TGTGCCAGCAGCTTAGGGTCGGCTACTAACTACGAGCAGTACTTC. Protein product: CASSLGSATNYEQYF.